A selection of T cell receptor beta chains follows, all from one sample in a study of blood T cell repertoires in COVID-19. Libraries were prepared by immunoSEQ multiplex PCR; TCRdb keeps only in-frame clonotypes and omits some of them. The sample yields over 200,000 clones, under 90% seen once. The source material was peripheral blood. These receptors came from a man aged 50-60 years with COVID-19, enrolled during active disease. CDR3s include the opening cysteine and the closing phenylalanine or tryptophan. A D gene is named only where the DNA matches it firmly. Size is omitted from some rows. Given values are once, few, many or a class for expanded clones.

- | TRBJ1-3 | - | TRBV6-5 | CASSYEASGNTIYF | TGTGCCAGCAGTTACGAAGCCTCTGGAAACACCATATATTTT
- | TRBJ2-1 | TRBD2 | TRBV19 | CASSIVTSGRHNEQFF | TGTGCCAGTAGTATAGTAACTAGCGGGAGGCATAATGAGCAGTTCTTC
- | TRBJ1-6 | - | TRBV7-9 | CASSLGGQGSNSPLHF | TGTGCCAGCAGCTTAGGAGGCCAGGGTAGTAATTCACCCCTCCACTTT
- | TRBJ1-6 | TRBD1 | TRBV30 | CAWDGTGPNSPLHF | TGTGCCTGGGACGGGACAGGCCCCAATTCACCCCTCCACTTT
- | TRBJ2-2 | - | TRBV24-1 | CATSLGNRAGELFF | TGTGCCACCAGTTTGGGTAATCGGGCCGGGGAGCTGTTTTTT
- | TRBJ2-1 | TRBD1 | TRBV7-3 | CASSSTGGHEQFF | TGTGCCAGCAGCTCGACAGGGGGCCATGAGCAGTTCTTC
- | TRBJ2-2 | - | TRBV4-2 | CASSQVTAGNTGELFF | TGTGCCAGCAGCCAAGTTACAGCGGGGAACACCGGGGAGCTGTTTTTT
- | TRBJ2-7 | - | TRBV6-5 | CASNVQAPYEQYF | TGTGCCAGCAATGTACAGGCCCCCTACGAGCAGTACTTC
- | TRBJ2-1 | TRBD2 | TRBV11-3 | CASSTGTSYEQFF | TGTGCCAGCAGCACCGGGACTAGCTATGAGCAGTTCTTC
- | TRBJ1-5 | - | TRBV6-1 | CASSEAEINQPQHF | TGTGCCAGCAGTGAAGCTGAGATCAATCAGCCCCAGCATTTT
once | TRBJ2-5 | TRBD2 | TRBV5-5 | CASSWGGQETQYF | TGTGCCAGCAGCTGGGGGGGACAAGAGACCCAGTACTTC
- | TRBJ1-3 | - | TRBV2 | CASSDGRSHSGNTIYF | TGTGCCAGCAGTGATGGCAGGTCACACTCTGGAAACACCATATATTTT
- | TRBJ1-3 | TRBD1 | TRBV4-3 | CASSRTGTGNTIYF | TGCGCCAGCAGCCGGACAGGGACTGGAAACACCATATATTTT
- | TRBJ2-3 | - | TRBV5-1 | CASSLGQGGGSDTQYF | TGCGCCAGCAGCTTGGGGCAGGGTGGTGGATCAGATACGCAGTATTTT
- | TRBJ2-3 | TRBD2 | TRBV9 | CASSDGTSGKGTDTQYF | TGTGCCAGCAGCGATGGGACTAGCGGGAAGGGCACAGATACGCAGTATTTT
- | TRBJ1-3 | TRBD1 | TRBV7-9 | CASSQQGAAGNTIYF | TGTGCCAGCAGCCAACAGGGGGCAGCTGGAAACACCATATATTTT
- | TRBJ2-7 | - | TRBV7-2 | CASSVSVAGAASYEQYF | TGTGCCAGCAGCGTATCCGTTGCGGGGGCCGCCTCCTACGAGCAGTACTTC
- | TRBJ2-2 | TRBD2 | TRBV25-1 | CASSDPAGGPSGELFF | TGTGCCAGCAGTGATCCGGCGGGGGGGCCTTCAGGGGAGCTGTTTTTT
once | TRBJ2-7 | TRBD2 | TRBV11-1 | CASSPAAGAYEQYF | TGTGCCAGCAGCCCAGCAGCGGGAGCTTACGAGCAGTACTTC
- | TRBJ1-1 | - | TRBV13 | CASSLKSGGATEAFF | TGTGCCAGCAGCCTTAAGTCGGGCGGGGCCACTGAAGCTTTCTTT
- | TRBJ1-2 | TRBD1 | TRBV7-9 | CASSRRTGTGGLNYGYTF | TGTGCCAGCAGCAGACGAACCGGGACAGGGGGCCTGAACTATGGCTACACCTTC
- | TRBJ2-7 | TRBD1 | TRBV11-1 | CASSHSRDRSYEQYF | TGTGCCAGCAGCCACTCCCGGGACAGATCCTACGAGCAGTACTTC
- | TRBJ2-1 | - | TRBV19 | CASSIEPRGNEQFF | TGTGCCAGTAGTATAGAGCCCCGGGGGAATGAGCAGTTCTTC
- | TRBJ2-2 | TRBD1 | TRBV24-1 | CATSDPGQGASGELFF | TGTGCCACCAGTGACCCGGGACAGGGGGCTAGTGGGGAGCTGTTTTTT
- | TRBJ1-5 | - | TRBV2 | CASTPAGNQPQHF | TGTGCCAGCACGCCAGCAGGGAATCAGCCCCAGCATTTT
- | TRBJ1-2 | TRBD1 | TRBV28 | CASRDGQGIYGYTF | TGTGCCAGCAGAGACGGACAGGGGATCTATGGCTACACCTTC
once | TRBJ2-1 | TRBD2 | TRBV2 | CASSSTSGSLERFF | TGTGCCAGCAGTTCGACTAGCGGGAGCCTTGAGCGGTTCTTC
- | TRBJ2-1 | - | TRBV10-3 | CAISEYRGNEQFF | TGTGCCATCAGTGAGTATCGGGGCAATGAGCAGTTCTTC
- | TRBJ2-1 | TRBD1 | TRBV7-2 | CASSFRQGASYNEQFF | TGTGCCAGCAGCTTCCGACAGGGGGCGTCCTACAATGAGCAGTTCTTC
- | TRBJ2-3 | TRBD1 | TRBV10-3 | CAISRTGEGADTQYF | TGTGCCATCAGTCGGACAGGGGAAGGGGCAGATACGCAGTATTTT
- | TRBJ1-5 | - | TRBV6-5 | CATHPQGGLQPQHF | TGTGCCACCCACCCACAGGGCGGTCTACAGCCCCAGCATTTT
- | TRBJ1-5 | - | TRBV7-2 | CASSAWVRGSNQPQHF | TGTGCCAGCAGCGCGTGGGTCAGGGGTTCCAATCAGCCCCAGCATTTT
- | TRBJ2-1 | - | TRBV9 | CASSTEGLQFF | TGTGCCAGCAGTACCGAGGGACTCCAGTTCTTC
- | TRBJ2-1 | TRBD2 | TRBV15 | CATSRDRDSGSSYNEQFF | TGTGCCACCAGCAGAGACCGGGATAGCGGGAGCTCCTACAATGAGCAGTTCTTC
- | TRBJ1-2 | - | TRBV12-5 | CASGLGGPNYGYTF | TGTGCTAGTGGTTTGGGGGGGCCGAACTATGGCTACACCTTC
once | TRBJ1-5 | TRBD1 | TRBV30 | CAWSYGQDQPQHF | TGTGCCTGGAGTTATGGACAGGATCAGCCCCAGCATTTT
few | TRBJ2-3 | TRBD1 | TRBV18 | CASSPLNDRGRSTDTQYF | TGTGCCAGCTCACCACTTAACGACAGGGGAAGGAGCACAGATACGCAGTATTTT
- | TRBJ2-5 | - | TRBV18 | CASSPPFFAGQQETQYF | TGTGCCAGCTCACCACCTTTCTTTGCGGGACAGCAAGAGACCCAGTACTTC
- | TRBJ1-6 | - | TRBV2 | CATRGGASTPLHF | TGTGCCACCCGGGGGGGTGCATCGACACCCCTCCACTTT
- | TRBJ2-1 | - | TRBV19 | CASSKLLSISGEQFF | TGTGCCAGTAGTAAACTACTGAGTATTTCGGGTGAGCAGTTCTTC
once | TRBJ2-2 | - | TRBV6-5 | CASSYSTQGTGELFF | TGTGCCAGCAGTTATTCGACGCAGGGAACCGGGGAGCTGTTTTTT
few | TRBJ2-3 | TRBD1 | TRBV6-4 | CASSDSPGTGVTDTQYF | TGTGCCAGCAGTGACTCCCCCGGGACAGGGGTTACAGATACGCAGTATTTT
once | TRBJ1-2 | TRBD1 | TRBV10-1 | CASRGTGEPMCSYGYTF | TGCGCCAGCAGGGGGACAGGGGAGCCTATGTGCAGCTATGGCTACACCTTC